The clone carrying this T cell receptor beta chain was detected only a few times. Its antigen is not identified. The sample is drawn from a study of response to subunit inactivated influenza vaccine. Findings and limits, study-wide: Only a handful of new T cells, the authors suggested, are recruited with each seasonal influenza vaccination.

TCRdb passed the RT-PCR reads through MiXCR, listing each CDR3 protein once. The data hold over 400,000 distinct CDR3 sequences, with 13% observed a single time. Germline-derived CDR1 and CDR2 are SGHRS and YFSETQ. V was shortened by 4 bases and J by 0 bases, with 16 bases between the two germline ends. The CDR3 contains 16 residues. The sequenced sample was PBMCs from blood, obtained about 40 days after vaccination. The sequence was obtained from a man aged 45-65 years who received an inactivated influenza vaccine. The rearrangement links TRBV5-1 to TRBJ2-5; possibly TRBD1 for D (6 bases). CDR3 loop: CASSRFLRDNQETQYF. As DNA, the CDR3 is TGCGCCAGCAGCCGGTTTCTCCGGGACAACCAAGAGACCCAGTACTTC.